The clone carrying this T cell receptor (beta chain) was seen a few times. Its antigen remains unidentified. Constant-region reverse primers amplified full-length variable regions, followed by semi-nested Nested Universal Primer A PCR. TCRdb used MiXCR to reprocess the 5' RACE reads, holding one entry per CDR3 protein. The data contain about 42,000 distinct CDR3 sequences, 22% of them singletons. V gave up 7 bases and J gave up 5 bases; unmatched junction bases: 11. There are 14 residues in the CDR3. Germline CDR1 SEHNR, CDR2 FQNEAQ (reference sequence). Treg sorting used a CD4+CD25+CD127-/low gate. Study-level findings and limits: The larger-cohort validation was restricted to a single TCR beta V-J rearrangement rather than whole repertoires. Tumor memory CD4+ T cell TCR gene usage was found to cluster with blood and lymph node memory CD4+ cells and with lymph node naive CD4+ cells. Tumor Tregs overlapped most with tumor, then blood, naive CD4+ cells.

The receptor was derived from a female donor with breast cancer. The genes are TRBV7-9 and TRBJ2-7, with 7 bases aligning to TRBD1. Sequencing was carried out using Tregs sorted from blood. CDR3 nucleotide sequence: TGTGCCAGCACCACGGACAGGAACTTCGACGAGCAGTACTTC. The encoded protein is CASTTDRNFDEQYF. The entire variable domain, with the rest obtained from reference TRBV7-9 and TRBJ2-7, is as follows: DTGVSQNPRHKITKRGQNVTFRCDPISEHNRLYWYRQTLGQGPEFLTYFQNEAQLEKSRLLSDRFSAERPKGSFSTLEIQRTEQGDSAMYLCASTTDRNFDEQYFGPGTRLTVT.